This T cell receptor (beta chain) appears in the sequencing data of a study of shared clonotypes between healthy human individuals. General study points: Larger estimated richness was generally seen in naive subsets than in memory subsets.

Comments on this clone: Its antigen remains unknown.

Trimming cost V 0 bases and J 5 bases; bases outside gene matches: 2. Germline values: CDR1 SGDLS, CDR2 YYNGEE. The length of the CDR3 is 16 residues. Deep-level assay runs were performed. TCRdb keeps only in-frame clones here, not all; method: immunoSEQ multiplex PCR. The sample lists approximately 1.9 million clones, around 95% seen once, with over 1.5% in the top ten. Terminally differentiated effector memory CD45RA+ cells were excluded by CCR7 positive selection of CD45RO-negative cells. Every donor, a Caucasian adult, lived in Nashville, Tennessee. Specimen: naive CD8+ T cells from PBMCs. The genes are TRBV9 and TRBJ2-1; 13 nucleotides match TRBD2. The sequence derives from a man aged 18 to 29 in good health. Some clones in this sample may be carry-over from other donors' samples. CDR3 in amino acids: CASSVGLAGGHNEQFF. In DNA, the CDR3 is TGTGCCAGCAGCGTAGGACTAGCGGGGGGTCACAATGAGCAGTTCTTC. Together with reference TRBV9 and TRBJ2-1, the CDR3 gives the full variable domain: DSGVTQTPKHLITATGQRVTLRCSPRSGDLSVYWYQQSLDQGLQFLIQYYNGEERAKGNILERFSAQQFPDLHSELNLSSLELGDSALYFCASSVGLAGGHNEQFFGPGTRLTVL.